What follows are 13 T cell receptor beta chains derived from one specimen sequenced in a study of T cells in localized non-small cell lung cancer (TCRdb year 2020). The method was the immunoSEQ multiplex PCR assay. TCRdb took over this immuneACCESS table, retaining in-frame rearrangements with V and J assigned. Such tables are incomplete; in checked studies, under half of the missing clones stem from an unresolved V gene, and the remainder is unexplained. The sample yields roughly 26,000 clones; 80% to 95% were counted once. Of the sample, around 4% is held by the ten largest clones. The sample consisted of peripheral blood, taken before any cancer treatment. The receptors stem from an older female donor with stage II squamous cell lung carcinoma.

The chain carries TRBV18 and TRBJ1-1, with 7 bases fitting TRBD1. J was trimmed by 1 base and V by 4 bases; bases with no gene match: 6. Germline values: CDR1 KGHSH, CDR2 LQKENI. The CDR3 runs 15 residues. CDR3 loop: CASSLDRDRNTEAFF. CDR3 DNA sequence: TGTGCCAGCTCACTTGACAGGGATAGGAACACTGAAGCTTTCTTT.

The chain carries TRBV2 and TRBJ2-7; TRBD2 aligns across 13 bases. There are 14 residues in the CDR3. J lost 4 bases, V lost 3 bases, and 0 bases had no gene match. Germline V CDR1 and CDR2: SNHLY, FYNNEI. The chain's CDR3 is CASSETSGRYEQYF. CDR3 DNA: TGTGCCAGCAGTGAGACTAGCGGGAGGTACGAGCAGTACTTC.

This chain links TRBV10-2 with TRBJ2-5; 11 bases are a match to TRBD2. CDR1 is WSHSY and CDR2 is SAAADI in the germline V gene. There are 15 residues in the CDR3. Trimming took 6 bases from V and 5 from J; bases not matched to a gene: 8. The CDR3 DNA sequence: TGCGCCAGCAGGCTTAGCGGGGGGGCGGTGGAGACCCAGTACTTC. Its translation: CASRLSGGAVETQYF.

A single count supports this clone. The chain combines TRBV27 with TRBJ2-7, with 8 bases that match TRBD2. CDR3 size: 14 residues. V dropped 2 bases and J dropped 2; count of bases not matched to a gene: 2. Germline V gene lookup returns CDR1 MNHEY and CDR2 SMNVEV (reference sequence). In DNA form, the CDR3 reads TGTGCCAGCAGTTTAACAGCGGGGGCCTACGAGCAGTACTTC. Amino acid sequence: CASSLTAGAYEQYF.

The V call is TRBV7-9, the J call TRBJ2-1; 7 positions match TRBD1. The CDR3 consists of 13 residues. In germline, CDR1 is SEHNR, CDR2 FQNEAQ (reference sequence). Germline trimming cut 2 bases from V and 8 bases from J; bases unmatched to any gene: 3. DNA for the CDR3: TGTGCCAGCAGCTTAAACAGGGGCGATGAGCAGTTCTTC. It yields the protein CASSLNRGDEQFF.

The genes are TRBV5-1 and TRBJ2-2, with 10 bases lining up with TRBD1. Germline V gene lookup returns CDR1 SGHRS and CDR2 YFSETQ. The CDR3 sequence is 16 residues long. V lost 4 bases, J lost 6 bases, and 9 bases stayed unmatched. The CDR3 DNA is TGCGCCAGCAGCGTTACCGGGACAGGGGTCGCCGGGGAGCTGTTTTTT. Translating it yields CASSVTGTGVAGELFF.

V gene TRBV7-9 combines with J gene TRBJ1-2; D ambiguous. The ends were cut back, 3 bases at V and 2 bases at J, with 13 bases in the middle. Germline loops: CDR1 SEHNR, CDR2 FQNEAQ (reference sequence). The CDR3 contains 15 residues. The CDR3 DNA sequence: TGTGCCAGCAGCTTTCCGGGCGGGAGGAACTATGGCTACACCTTC. Its protein is CASSFPGGRNYGYTF.

The chain joins TRBV29-1 to TRBJ2-5; tentatively, D is TRBD2 (5 bases). Germline CDR1 is SQVTM and CDR2 is ANQGSEA. CDR3 length: 14 amino acids. V was shortened by 4 bases and J by 3 bases, with 15 bases between the two germline ends. CDR3 residues: CSVVSDWSKETQYF. The CDR3 bases are TGCAGCGTTGTTTCGGACTGGTCCAAAGAGACCCAGTACTTC. The full variable domain, with the rest looked up from reference TRBV29-1 and TRBJ2-5, is SAVISQKPSRDICQRGTSLTIQCQVDSQVTMMFWYRQQPGQSLTLIATANQGSEATYESGFVIDKFPISRPNLTFSTLTVSNMSPEDSSIYLCSVVSDWSKETQYFGPGTRLLVL.

In DNA form, the CDR3 reads TGCGCCAGCAGCCCAGCAGGGACTTCCAACTATGGCTACACCTTC. This translates into CASSPAGTSNYGYTF. The chain recombines TRBV5-1 with TRBJ1-2, with a possible D match to TRBD1 (5 bases). CDR1 and CDR2 from the germline V gene are SGHRS and YFSETQ. The CDR3 has 15 residues. The germline V and J ends were trimmed by 4 bases and 2 bases, with 15 bases remaining between them.

The chain has TRBV10-2 and TRBJ2-7; maybe TRBD1 (6 bases). V was pared by 2 bases and J by 3 bases, with 11 bases between. The CDR3 contains 14 residues. CDR1 and CDR2 from the germline V gene are WSHSY and SAAADI. The CDR3 is CASSETGFVYEQYF. The CDR3, as DNA: TGCGCCAGCAGTGAGACAGGGTTTGTCTACGAGCAGTACTTC.

This rearrangement joins TRBV27 to TRBJ2-7; no definite D call. This CDR3 region has 13 residues. Trimming stripped 4 bases from V and 2 bases from J, with 9 bases between. Looked up from germline, CDR1 is MNHEY and CDR2 is SMNVEV (reference sequence). The CDR3 spells CASSSLDPYEQYF. The CDR3 coding sequence is TGTGCCAGCAGTTCCCTTGACCCCTACGAGCAGTACTTC.

V gene TRBV28 combines with J gene TRBJ2-5; D is unclear. V dropped 7 bases and J dropped 0 bases, with 3 bases sitting between them. Germline-derived CDR1 and CDR2 are MDHEN and SYDVKM. The CDR3 covers 11 residues. CDR3 in DNA: TGTGCCAGCATATACCAAGAGACCCAGTACTTC. Its translation: CASIYQETQYF. Supplemented by reference TRBV28 and TRBJ2-5, the full variable domain reads DVKVTQSSRYLVKRTGEKVFLECVQDMDHENMFWYRQDPGLGLRLIYFSYDVKMKEKGDIPEGYSVSREKKERFSLILESASTNQTSMYLCASIYQETQYFGPGTRLLVL.

The chain couples TRBV5-1 to TRBJ2-5; D may match TRBD1 or TRBD2 (7 bases each). The J call is in doubt because the DNA end fits TRBJ2-7 better. Germline V lookup: CDR1 SGHRS, CDR2 YFSETQ. The CDR3 is 15 residues long. The CDR3 DNA reads as TGCGCCAGCAGCTTCCAGGGGGGGAGCTCCTACGAGCAGTACTTC. It translates to CASSFQGGSSYEQYF.